This section outlines one T cell receptor (beta chain) sequence together with its context. This sample is drawn from a study of shared clonotypes between healthy human individuals. Terminally differentiated effector memory CD45RA+ cells were excluded by CCR7 positive selection of CD45RO-negative cells. Measured with immunoSEQ multiplex PCR; TCRdb has only the in-frame clones, and not every one. The data hold some 2 million clones, with about 95% observed a single time. Per the germline V gene, CDR1 is SGHNT and CDR2 is YYREEE (reference sequence). This CDR3 is 14 amino acids long. J gave up 5 bases and V 2 bases, and 7 bases lay outside the gene matches.

The V and J genes are TRBV5-4 and TRBJ2-7; the match to TRBD1 covers 7 bases. The specimen was naive CD8+ T cells sorted from blood. This receptor was obtained from a man aged 18 to 30 in good health. The CDR3 region is CASSFDRVVHEQYF. The CDR3, as DNA: TGTGCCAGCAGCTTTGACAGGGTGGTCCACGAGCAGTACTTC. The complete variable domain, with remaining parts taken from reference TRBV5-4 and TRBJ2-7, reads ETGVTQSPTHLIKTRGQQVTLRCSSQSGHNTVSWYQQALGQGPQFIFQYYREEENGRGNFPPRFSGLQFPNYSSELNVNALELDDSALYLCASSFDRVVHEQYFGPGTRLTVT.